This entry is about one TCR beta chain. The target antigen is unknown. This record comes from a study of T cell responses to AZD1222 COVID-19 vaccine. CDR1 is SEHNR, CDR2 FQNEAQ, per germline (reference sequence). Trimming shortened V by 7 bases and J by 3 bases, and 13 bases separated the two germline ends. The CDR3 has 13 amino acids. Whole-study findings and limits: Researchers report vaccine-associated CD4 TCRs spanning spike, with dominance at 160-218 and 743-854. Repertoires were sampled only after the peak T cell response.

Some clones are missing from TCRdb's copy, which holds only in-frame ones; the method was immunoSEQ multiplex PCR. The sample contains some 150,000 clones, 90% to 95% of which appear only once. Material: peripheral blood, obtained on day 0 of AZD1222 vaccination. V usage is TRBV7-9 and J usage is TRBJ2-7; a possible D gene is TRBD2 (6 bases). This TCR was recovered from an adult in good health. CDR3 sequence: CASTRLEGYEQYF. The CDR3 region has the DNA TGTGCCAGCACCAGATTGGAGGGCTACGAGCAGTACTTC.